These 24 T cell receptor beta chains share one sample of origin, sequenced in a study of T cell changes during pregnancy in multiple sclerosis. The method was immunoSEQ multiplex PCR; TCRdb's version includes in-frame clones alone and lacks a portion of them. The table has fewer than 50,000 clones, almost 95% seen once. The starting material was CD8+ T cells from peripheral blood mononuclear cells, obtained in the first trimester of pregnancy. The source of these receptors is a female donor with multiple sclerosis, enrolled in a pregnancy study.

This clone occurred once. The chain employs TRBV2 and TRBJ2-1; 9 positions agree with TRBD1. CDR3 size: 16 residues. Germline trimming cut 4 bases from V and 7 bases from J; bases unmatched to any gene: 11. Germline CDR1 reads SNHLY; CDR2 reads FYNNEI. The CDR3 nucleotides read TGTGCCAGCAGTGCCTGGGGGGACAGGGACCTGAATGAGCAGTTCTTC. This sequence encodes CASSAWGDRDLNEQFF.

The CDR3 DNA is TGTGCTAGTGGTCGGAGTGAGGATGGCTACACCTTC. Encoded protein: CASGRSEDGYTF. The chain links TRBV12-5 to TRBJ1-2; D unclear. The V gene's germline CDR1 is LGHNT and CDR2 FRNRAP. Trimming cost V 5 bases and J 6 bases, with 10 bases left between them. The CDR3 has 12 residues.

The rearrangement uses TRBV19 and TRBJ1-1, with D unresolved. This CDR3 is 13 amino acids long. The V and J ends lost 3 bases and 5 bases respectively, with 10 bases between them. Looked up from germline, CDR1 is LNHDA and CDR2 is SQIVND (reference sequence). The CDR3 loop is CASSMGVETEAFF. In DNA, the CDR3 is TGTGCCAGTAGTATGGGAGTGGAGACTGAAGCTTTCTTT.

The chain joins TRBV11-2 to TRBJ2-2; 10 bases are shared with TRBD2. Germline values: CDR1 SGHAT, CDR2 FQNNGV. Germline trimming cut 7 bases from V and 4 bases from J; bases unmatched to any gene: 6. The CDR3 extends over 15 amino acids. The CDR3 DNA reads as TGTGCCAGCATCCGGGGACTAGCGTCCACCGGGGAGCTGTTTTTT. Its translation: CASIRGLASTGELFF.

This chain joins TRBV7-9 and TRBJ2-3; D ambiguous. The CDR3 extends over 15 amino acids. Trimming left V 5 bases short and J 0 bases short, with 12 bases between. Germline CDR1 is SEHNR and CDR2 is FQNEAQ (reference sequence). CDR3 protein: CASSRGDGSTDTQYF. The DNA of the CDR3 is TGTGCCAGCAGCCGCGGAGACGGTAGCACAGATACGCAGTATTTT.

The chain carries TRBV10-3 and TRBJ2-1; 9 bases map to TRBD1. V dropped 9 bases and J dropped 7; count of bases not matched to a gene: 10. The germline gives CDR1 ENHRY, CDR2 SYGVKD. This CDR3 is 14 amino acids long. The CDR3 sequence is CAIDPGTGRNEQFF. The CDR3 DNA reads TGTGCCATAGACCCCGGGACAGGGAGGAATGAGCAGTTCTTC.

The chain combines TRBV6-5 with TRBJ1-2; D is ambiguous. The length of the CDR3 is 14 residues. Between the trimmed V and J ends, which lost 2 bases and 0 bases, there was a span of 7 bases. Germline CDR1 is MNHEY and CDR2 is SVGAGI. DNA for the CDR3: TGTGCCAGCAGTTACGGCGGCACTAACTATGGCTACACCTTC. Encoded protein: CASSYGGTNYGYTF.

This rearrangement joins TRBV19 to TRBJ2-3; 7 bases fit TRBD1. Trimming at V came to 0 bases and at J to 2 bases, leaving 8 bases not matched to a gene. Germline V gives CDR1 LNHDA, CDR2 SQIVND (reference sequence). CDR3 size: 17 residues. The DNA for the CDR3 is TGTGCCAGTAGTATAGAGCCCAGACAGGGCCCCACAGATACGCAGTATTTT. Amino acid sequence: CASSIEPRQGPTDTQYF.

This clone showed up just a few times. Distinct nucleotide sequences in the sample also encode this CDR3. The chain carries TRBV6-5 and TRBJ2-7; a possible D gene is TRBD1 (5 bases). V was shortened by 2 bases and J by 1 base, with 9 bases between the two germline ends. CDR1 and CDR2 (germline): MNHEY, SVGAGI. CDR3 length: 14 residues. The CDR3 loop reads CASSYGQGSYEQYF. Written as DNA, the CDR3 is TGTGCCAGCAGTTACGGGCAGGGATCCTACGAGCAGTACTTC.

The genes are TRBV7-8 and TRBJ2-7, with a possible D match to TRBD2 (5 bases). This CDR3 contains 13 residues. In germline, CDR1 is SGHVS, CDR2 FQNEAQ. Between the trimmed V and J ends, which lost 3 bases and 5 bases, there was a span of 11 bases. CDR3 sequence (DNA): TGTGCCAGCAGCTTGGACCGAGGGAACGAGCAGTACTTC. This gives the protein CASSLDRGNEQYF.

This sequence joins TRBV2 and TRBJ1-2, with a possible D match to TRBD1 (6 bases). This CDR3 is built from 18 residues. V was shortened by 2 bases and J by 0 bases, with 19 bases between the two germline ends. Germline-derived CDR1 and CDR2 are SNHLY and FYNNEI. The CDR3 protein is CASSETTAGAGANYGYTF. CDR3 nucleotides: TGTGCCAGCAGTGAAACGACGGCAGGGGCAGGAGCTAACTATGGCTACACCTTC.

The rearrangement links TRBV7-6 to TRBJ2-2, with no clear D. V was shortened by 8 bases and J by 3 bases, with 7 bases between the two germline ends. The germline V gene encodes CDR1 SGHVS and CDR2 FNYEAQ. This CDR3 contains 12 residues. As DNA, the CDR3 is TGTGCCAGCCGTGAGGACACCGGGGAGCTGTTTTTT. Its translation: CASREDTGELFF.

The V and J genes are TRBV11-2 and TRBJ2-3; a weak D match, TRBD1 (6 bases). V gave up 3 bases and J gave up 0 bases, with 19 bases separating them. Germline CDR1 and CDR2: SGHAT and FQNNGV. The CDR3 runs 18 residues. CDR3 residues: CASSLLETGIYSTDTQYF. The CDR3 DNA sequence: TGTGCCAGCAGCTTGCTCGAGACAGGAATTTATAGCACAGATACGCAGTATTTT. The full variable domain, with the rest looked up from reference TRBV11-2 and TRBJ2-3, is EAGVAQSPRYKIIEKRQSVAFWCNPISGHATLYWYQQILGQGPKLLIQFQNNGVVDDSQLPKDRFSAERLKGVDSTLKIQPAKLEDSAVYLCASSLLETGIYSTDTQYFGPGTRLTVL.

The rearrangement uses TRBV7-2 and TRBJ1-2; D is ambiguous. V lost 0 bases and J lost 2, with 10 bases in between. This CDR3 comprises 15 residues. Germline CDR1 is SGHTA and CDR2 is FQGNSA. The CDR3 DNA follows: TGTGCCAGCAGCTTAGCGAAAGGGAGCAACTATGGCTACACCTTC. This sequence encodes CASSLAKGSNYGYTF.

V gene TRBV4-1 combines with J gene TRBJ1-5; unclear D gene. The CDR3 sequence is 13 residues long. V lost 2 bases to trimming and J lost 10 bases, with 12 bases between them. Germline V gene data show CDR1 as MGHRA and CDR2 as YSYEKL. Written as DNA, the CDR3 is TGCGCCAGCAGCCAAACACCGGCGGGTCCCCAGCATTTT. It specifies CASSQTPAGPQHF.

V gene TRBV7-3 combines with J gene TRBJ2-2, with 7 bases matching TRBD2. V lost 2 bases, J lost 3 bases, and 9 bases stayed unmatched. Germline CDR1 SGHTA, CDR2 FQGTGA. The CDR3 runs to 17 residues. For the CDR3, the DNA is TGTGCCAGCAGCTTAGGGTGGGGAAGCGGGGACACCGGGGAGCTGTTTTTT. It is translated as CASSLGWGSGDTGELFF.

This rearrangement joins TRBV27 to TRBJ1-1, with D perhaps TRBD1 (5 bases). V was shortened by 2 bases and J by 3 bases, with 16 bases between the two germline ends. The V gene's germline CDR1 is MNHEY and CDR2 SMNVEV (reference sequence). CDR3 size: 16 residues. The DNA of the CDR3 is TGTGCCAGCAGTTTAAGCCAGGGAAGTAGATACACTGAAGCTTTCTTT. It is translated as CASSLSQGSRYTEAFF.

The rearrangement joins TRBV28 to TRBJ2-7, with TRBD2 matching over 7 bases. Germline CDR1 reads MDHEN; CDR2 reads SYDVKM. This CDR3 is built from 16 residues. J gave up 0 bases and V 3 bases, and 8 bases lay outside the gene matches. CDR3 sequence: CASSLPSSGSSYEQYF. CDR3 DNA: TGTGCCAGCAGTTTGCCCTCTAGCGGTAGCTCCTACGAGCAGTACTTC.

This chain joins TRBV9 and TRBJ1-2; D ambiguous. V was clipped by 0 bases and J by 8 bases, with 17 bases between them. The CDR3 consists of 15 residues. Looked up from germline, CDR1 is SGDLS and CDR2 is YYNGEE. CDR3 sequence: CASSVDRAAGRGYTF. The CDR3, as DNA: TGTGCCAGCAGCGTAGATAGGGCCGCGGGTAGGGGCTACACCTTC.

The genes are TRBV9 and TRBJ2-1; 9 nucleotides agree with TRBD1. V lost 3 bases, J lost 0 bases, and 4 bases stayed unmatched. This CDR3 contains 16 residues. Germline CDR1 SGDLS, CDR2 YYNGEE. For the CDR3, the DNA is TGTGCCAGCAGCGCACAGGGGGCAGGCTCCTACAATGAGCAGTTCTTC. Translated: CASSAQGAGSYNEQFF.

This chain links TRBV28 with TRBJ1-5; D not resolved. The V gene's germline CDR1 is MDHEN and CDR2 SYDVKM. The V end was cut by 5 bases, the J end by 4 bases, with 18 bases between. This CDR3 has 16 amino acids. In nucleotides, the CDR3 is TGTGCCAGCAGTATCCGGACCGGGAGGCCAAATCAGCCCCAGCATTTT. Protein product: CASSIRTGRPNQPQHF.

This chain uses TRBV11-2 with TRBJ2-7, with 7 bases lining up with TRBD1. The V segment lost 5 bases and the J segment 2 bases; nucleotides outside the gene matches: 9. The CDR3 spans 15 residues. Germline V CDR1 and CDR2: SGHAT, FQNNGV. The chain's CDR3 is CASSESTGFAYEQYF. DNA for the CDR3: TGTGCCAGCAGCGAATCGACAGGGTTTGCCTACGAGCAGTACTTC.

The CDR3 region is CASSSRDRVDKFLPYEQYF. The CDR3 coding sequence is TGTGCCAGCAGCTCCCGGGACAGGGTAGATAAATTCCTGCCCTACGAGCAGTACTTC. The chain is built from TRBV5-8 and TRBJ2-7; 9 nucleotides match TRBD1. This CDR3 is built from 19 residues. V lost 3 bases and J lost 2; bases outside the gene matches: 18. CDR1 and CDR2 (germline): SGHTS, YDEGEE.

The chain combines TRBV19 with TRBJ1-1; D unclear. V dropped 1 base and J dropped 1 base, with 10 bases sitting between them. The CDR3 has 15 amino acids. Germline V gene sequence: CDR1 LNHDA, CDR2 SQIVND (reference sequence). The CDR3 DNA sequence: TGTGCCAGTAGTATAGCCCAACAGTGGAACACTGAAGCTTTCTTT. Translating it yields CASSIAQQWNTEAFF.